This T cell receptor (beta chain) was sequenced for a study of control samples from healthy donors and cancer patients (dated by TCRdb to 2018 to 2021). Library prep was done by the immunoSEQ multiplex PCR assay. Not all clones reach the TCRdb copy of this immuneACCESS table, which keeps in-frame sequences only. Checked studies attribute under half of the gap to unresolved V genes and leave the rest unexplained. The sample contains around 130,000 clones, around 89% of them found a single time. The ten largest make up less than 40% of the sample. Notes on this clone: Its cognate antigen has yet to be identified. Base quality data are lacking; no much larger clone is found one base away.

V loses 8 bases, J loses 5 bases, and the germline ends lie 12 bases apart. Including the terminal cysteine and phenylalanine, the CDR3 comprises 11 residues. The DNA shown is the 33-base CDR3, in frame from base 1. CDR1 and CDR2 were assigned from the germline V gene (reference sequence) as DFQATT and SNEGSKA. The clonotype comes from a man aged 50 to 59 in good health. The sample taken for sequencing was blood. Here the chain combines TRBV20-1 and TRBJ2-5; the D gene lacks a confident call. The DNA sequence is as follows: TGCAGTACTTCGACGCAGGAGACCCAGTACTTC. Its coded protein is CSTSTQETQYF.